The 25 T cell receptor beta chains given below trace back to one sample, sequenced in a study of T cells after yellow fever vaccination. TCRdb re-called the 5' RACE reads with MiXCR, one entry per CDR3 protein. The profile shows approximately 550,000 distinct CDR3 sequences, 13% of them singletons. Specimen: PBMCs, collected on the day of the yellow fever booster vaccination. The receptors were sampled from a man aged 30 to 39 who received the YFV17D yellow fever vaccine.

V usage is TRBV4-3 and J usage is TRBJ2-3; D uncertain. The CDR3 runs to 14 residues. Germline loops: CDR1 LGHNA, CDR2 YSLEER. Between the trimmed V and J ends, which lost 4 bases and 2 bases, there was a span of 10 bases. In DNA form, the CDR3 reads TGCGCCAGCAGCCCCCGACACCCCACAGATACGCAGTATTTT. Its protein is CASSPRHPTDTQYF.

The chain combines TRBV6-2 or TRBV6-3 with TRBJ2-7; 10 positions agree with TRBD2. With V trimmed by 2 bases and J by 4 bases, 8 bases remained unmatched. Per germline, CDR1 MNHEY and CDR2 SVGEGT. The CDR3 has 16 residues. For the CDR3, the DNA is TGTGCCAGCAGTTACGGCTCTAGCGGGAGCAGGTACGAGCAGTACTTC. As protein: CASSYGSSGSRYEQYF.

This clonotype was found a few times. The rearrangement uses TRBV6-4 and TRBJ2-1, with 8 nucleotides matching TRBD2. V gave up 11 bases and J gave up 7 bases; unmatched junction bases: 13. The CDR3 consists of 14 residues. Per germline, CDR1 MRHNA and CDR2 SNTAGT. The chain's CDR3 is CARPGGRVTNEQFF. The CDR3 DNA follows: TGTGCCCGCCCGGGGGGGCGGGTTACGAATGAGCAGTTCTTC.

The rearrangement uses TRBV7-9 and TRBJ1-1; a weak D match, TRBD1 (5 bases). This CDR3 region has 14 residues. The V gene's germline CDR1 is SEHNR and CDR2 FQNEAQ (reference sequence). With 5 bases removed from V and 3 bases from J, the gap between germline ends came to 13 bases. The CDR3 is CASSHTREDTEAFF. Here the CDR3 DNA reads TGTGCCAGCAGCCACACCAGGGAGGACACTGAAGCTTTCTTT.

This rearrangement joins TRBV2 to TRBJ2-1; 9 bases are shared with TRBD2. The junction had 6 bases not matched to a gene; V was cut back by 9 bases and J by 6 bases. CDR1 SNHLY and CDR2 FYNNEI come from the germline V gene. This CDR3 contains 13 residues. The CDR3 DNA follows: TGTGCCAGTACCGCGGGAGGGGGCAATGAGCAGTTCTTC. Translation gives CASTAGGGNEQFF.

This clonotype has just a few counts. This chain connects TRBV18 to TRBJ2-6; 9 bases match TRBD1. Germline V lookup: CDR1 KGHSH, CDR2 LQKENI. This CDR3 is built from 15 residues. Losses at the gene ends were 2 bases for V and 4 bases for J; bases not matched to a gene: 0. CDR3 DNA: TGTGCCAGCTCACCAGACAGGGGGGGGGCCAACGTCCTGACTTTC. Residues: CASSPDRGGANVLTF.

This clonotype was recorded a few times. The J gene is TRBJ2-3, the V gene TRBV20-1; TRBD2 agrees at 9 bases. J was trimmed by 5 bases and V by 7 bases; bases with no gene match: 7. Per the germline V gene, CDR1 is DFQATT and CDR2 is SNEGSKA (reference sequence). The CDR3 contains 13 residues. The CDR3 DNA sequence: TGCAGTGGGTGGAGCGGGAGGATAGATACGCAGTATTTT. This gives the protein CSGWSGRIDTQYF.

This chain links TRBV20-1 with TRBJ2-3; possible D gene TRBD2, 5 bases. CDR1 and CDR2 from the germline V gene are DFQATT and SNEGSKA (reference sequence). The V end was cut by 3 bases, the J end by 6 bases, with 13 bases between. The CDR3 is 13 amino acids. This CDR3 reads CSARRAYGDTQYF. CDR3 nucleotide sequence: TGCAGTGCTAGGAGGGCTTATGGGGATACGCAGTATTTT.

The CDR3 region is CAIKREGRGDTQYF. The CDR3 DNA follows: TGTGCCATCAAGCGGGAGGGCCGCGGAGATACGCAGTATTTT. The rearrangement uses TRBV2 and TRBJ2-3, with 10 bases that match TRBD2. Germline V gene lookup returns CDR1 SNHLY and CDR2 FYNNEI. With 10 bases clipped from V and 5 bases from J, the junction kept 9 bases outside the gene matches. This CDR3 region has 14 residues.

The sample holds a few counts of this clonotype. This chain joins TRBV7-9 and TRBJ2-5; tentatively, D is TRBD1 or TRBD2 (6 bases each). This CDR3 spans 15 amino acids. Trimming took 5 bases from V and 4 from J, leaving 17 bases between them. CDR1 is SEHNR, CDR2 FQNEAQ, per germline (reference sequence). CDR3 sequence: CASSPGRGVLETQYF. The CDR3 nucleotides are TGTGCCAGCAGCCCCGGAAGGGGGGTTCTAGAGACCCAGTACTTC.

The rearrangement links TRBV12-3 or TRBV12-4 to TRBJ2-1; 11 bases align to TRBD2. V was clipped by 6 bases and J by 9 bases; unmatched bases: 7. The CDR3 length is 14 residues. The CDR3 nucleotides read TGTGCCAGCAGCCGTAGCGGGAGGGCTAGTGAGCAGTTCTTC. It encodes CASSRSGRASEQFF.

This clonotype was found many times. The V call is TRBV7-8, the J call TRBJ2-7, with D perhaps matching TRBD1 or TRBD2 (5 bases each). The ends were cut back, 1 base at V and 2 bases at J, with 9 bases in the middle. The CDR3 contains 14 residues. Germline values: CDR1 SGHVS, CDR2 FQNEAQ. CDR3 in amino acids: CASSLGGLTYEQYF. Here the CDR3 DNA reads TGTGCCAGCAGCTTAGGGGGGTTGACCTACGAGCAGTACTTC.

The gene calls are TRBV7-2 and TRBJ1-1, with unresolved D. The germline V gene encodes CDR1 SGHTA and CDR2 FQGNSA. CDR3 length: 14 amino acids. The ends were cut back, 4 bases at V and 4 bases at J, with 13 bases in the middle. Here the CDR3 reads CASSSSHLVTEAFF. The CDR3 DNA is TGTGCCAGCAGCTCTTCACACCTTGTCACTGAAGCTTTCTTT.

The chain joins TRBV5-4 to TRBJ2-7; the D gene is possibly TRBD2 (5 bases). Germline lookup yields CDR1 SGHNT and CDR2 YYREEE (reference sequence). Trimming took off 6 bases at V and 5 bases at J, with 21 bases between the two ends. The CDR3 covers 15 residues. The CDR3 DNA is TGTGCCAGCAAAAACCCCCGGACTCCTGTCGACGAGCAGTACTTC. Translated, it gives CASKNPRTPVDEQYF.

This chain uses TRBV5-1 with TRBJ2-3; no firm D call. The V end was cut by 4 bases, the J end by 6 bases, with 21 bases between. The CDR3 extends over 16 amino acids. Germline V gives CDR1 SGHRS, CDR2 YFSETQ. The CDR3 sequence: CASSPTFVTPRDTQYF. The CDR3 region has the DNA TGCGCCAGCAGCCCTACGTTTGTTACTCCGCGGGATACGCAGTATTTT.

This rearrangement joins TRBV5-1 to TRBJ2-3; D gene ambiguous. The CDR3 is 14 residues long. V lost 3 bases and J lost 2, with 10 bases in between. CDR1 is SGHRS, CDR2 YFSETQ, per germline. The CDR3 nucleotides read TGCGCCAGCAGCTCGTTAGCTTCCACAGATACGCAGTATTTT. It is translated as CASSSLASTDTQYF.

This clonotype has just a few counts. The rearrangement joins TRBV7-8 to TRBJ2-5, with D maybe TRBD1 (5 bases). V was trimmed by 2 bases and J by 5 bases, leaving 12 bases between them. The CDR3 runs to 14 residues. Germline lookup yields CDR1 SGHVS and CDR2 FQNEAQ. The CDR3, as DNA: TGTGCCAGCAGCTTATCGGACAAAAGCGAGACCCAGTACTTC. Its translation: CASSLSDKSETQYF.

The chain has TRBV9 and TRBJ2-3; TRBD2 might be the D (5 bases). Trimming took 1 base from V and 2 from J, leaving 11 bases between them. This CDR3 region has 15 residues. CDR1 SGDLS and CDR2 YYNGEE come from the germline V gene. CDR3 loop: CASSVLSGYTDTQYF. CDR3 sequence (DNA): TGTGCCAGCAGCGTACTCTCGGGGTACACAGATACGCAGTATTTT.

This clonotype was counted a few times. The V gene is TRBV7-2, the J gene TRBJ2-5; TRBD1 might be the D (5 bases). Looked up from germline, CDR1 is SGHTA and CDR2 is FQGNSA. The CDR3 is 14 amino acids. With 5 bases removed from V and 4 bases from J, the gap between germline ends came to 14 bases. CDR3 protein: CASSAAGYGETQYF. CDR3 nucleotide sequence: TGTGCCAGCAGCGCCGCAGGGTACGGAGAGACCCAGTACTTC.

The V and J genes are TRBV24-1 and TRBJ2-5; D unresolved. CDR3 length: 13 residues. Germline V gene lookup returns CDR1 KGHDR and CDR2 SFDVKD. The V and J ends lost 0 bases and 7 bases respectively, with 8 bases between them. Here the CDR3 reads CATSDLNGWTQYF. In nucleotides, the CDR3 is TGTGCCACCAGTGATTTGAACGGATGGACCCAGTACTTC.

This clonotype was detected ten times or more. CDR3 loop: CASSFRQPGSNSPLHF. Here the CDR3 DNA reads TGTGCCAGCAGCTTTCGTCAGCCCGGGTCGAATTCACCCCTCCACTTT. The chain has TRBV7-8 and TRBJ1-6; the D is unclear. This CDR3 region has 16 residues. V gave up 3 bases and J gave up 7 bases, with 16 bases separating them. Germline V gene lookup returns CDR1 SGHVS and CDR2 FQNEAQ.

Many counts were recorded for this clonotype. The chain recombines TRBV29-1 with TRBJ2-2; no reliable D call. Germline loops: CDR1 SQVTM, CDR2 ANQGSEA. The V gene lost 0 bases and the J gene lost 1 base, with 6 bases spanning the gap. The CDR3 sequence is 14 residues long. CDR3: CSVEEGRNTGELFF. Written as DNA, the CDR3 is TGCAGCGTTGAAGAGGGCAGGAACACCGGGGAGCTGTTTTTT.

This clonotype occurred a few times. V gene TRBV12-3 or TRBV12-4 combines with J gene TRBJ1-6; D not certain. The CDR3 is 16 amino acids. V dropped 8 bases and J dropped 0 bases, with 14 bases sitting between them. In DNA form, the CDR3 reads TGTGCCAGCCAGGCGGAGCCGAGCTCCTATAATTCACCCCTCCACTTT. Its protein product is CASQAEPSSYNSPLHF.

This clonotype turned up a few times. CDR3: CSARVQGNTGELFF. CDR3 in DNA: TGCAGTGCTAGAGTCCAGGGGAACACCGGGGAGCTGTTTTTT. The rearrangement links TRBV20-1 to TRBJ2-2; TRBD1 might be the D (5 bases). The CDR3 spans 14 residues. The V end was cut by 1 base, the J end by 1 base, with 7 bases between. Per the germline V gene, CDR1 is DFQATT and CDR2 is SNEGSKA (reference sequence).

V usage is TRBV5-1 and J usage is TRBJ2-5, with 9 bases fitting TRBD2. The CDR3 is made up of 16 amino acids. V was pared by 1 base and J by 5 bases, with 9 bases of the junction left unmatched. In germline, CDR1 is SGHRS, CDR2 YFSETQ. DNA for the CDR3: TGCGCCAGCAGCTTGTCGACTAGCGGAGGTGGGGAGACCCAGTACTTC. Translated: CASSLSTSGGGETQYF.